Each of the 32 T cell receptor beta chains below was sequenced from the same sample in a study of blood T cells in healthy people across ages. Primed by a sample-barcoded 5' primer and a J-beta primer mix, a second PCR proceeded for 7 to 11 cycles. TCRdb reprocessed the 5' RACE reads with MiXCR, giving one entry per CDR3 protein. There are 1.2 million to 1.5 million distinct CDR3 sequences in the sample; about 43% occur only once, and 7% to 9.5% lies in the top ten. Sequenced input: blood. The receptors here all came from a woman aged 18-29 years in good health.

The genes are TRBV20-1 and TRBJ2-3; the D is unclear. This CDR3 contains 10 residues. The ends were cut back, 5 bases at V and 6 bases at J, with 6 bases in the middle. Germline V gene sequence: CDR1 DFQATT, CDR2 SNEGSKA (reference sequence). CDR3 DNA sequence: TGCAGTGCTGGGATTGATACGCAGTATTTT. Translating it yields CSAGIDTQYF.

This clonotype was detected many times. V gene TRBV20-1 combines with J gene TRBJ1-2, with 9 bases fitting TRBD1. The V gene end was trimmed by 7 bases and the J gene end by 8 bases; junction bases not matched to a gene: 8. The CDR3 has 12 residues. Germline V gene sequence: CDR1 DFQATT, CDR2 SNEGSKA (reference sequence). The chain's CDR3 is CSVRDRVRGYTF. For the CDR3, the DNA is TGCAGTGTCCGGGACAGGGTCCGCGGCTACACCTTC.

This chain connects TRBV10-1 to TRBJ1-5; 9 bases fit TRBD1. CDR3 length equals 13 residues. CDR1 is WNHNN, CDR2 SYGVQD, per germline (reference sequence). V was clipped by 9 bases and J by 7 bases; unmatched bases: 7. CDR3 protein: CARDRGSGQPQHF. CDR3 sequence (DNA): TGCGCCAGAGACAGGGGGTCTGGGCAGCCCCAGCATTTT.

This clonotype was seen only once. The J gene is TRBJ2-7, the V gene TRBV12-3 or TRBV12-4; D call uncertain. The CDR3 is 14 residues long. V shed 3 bases and J shed 0 bases, with 9 bases lying between them. The CDR3 is CASSLRSNSYEQYF. The CDR3 DNA reads TGTGCCAGCAGTTTGCGCAGCAACTCCTACGAGCAGTACTTC.

To note about this clonotype: The junction shows a germline mismatch at one end, possibly a read error. The V and J genes are TRBV25-1 and TRBJ2-1; D call uncertain. The J call may be faulty, since TRBJ2-7 better matches the DNA end. Germline values: CDR1 MGHDK, CDR2 SYGVNS. This CDR3 has 12 residues. The CDR3 sequence: CASNELLNEQYF. As DNA, the CDR3 is TGTGCCAGCAATGAATTGTTGAATGAGCAGTACTTC.

The V call is TRBV6-1, the J call TRBJ2-7; tentatively, D is TRBD1 or TRBD2 (5 bases each). V was clipped by 6 bases and J by 7 bases, with 22 bases between them. In germline, CDR1 is MNHNS, CDR2 SASEGT. The CDR3 covers 15 residues. CDR3 loop: CASRVNGPDGGEQYF. The CDR3 coding sequence is TGTGCCAGCAGGGTCAACGGACCCGATGGGGGTGAGCAGTACTTC.

The chain joins TRBV10-3 to TRBJ2-7, with 10 bases matching TRBD1. V dropped 10 bases and J dropped 6; count of bases not matched to a gene: 6. From germline, CDR1 is ENHRY and CDR2 SYGVKD. The CDR3 runs to 12 residues. Written as DNA, the CDR3 is TGTGCCACAACGGACAGGGGGAGCGAGCAGTACTTC. Protein product: CATTDRGSEQYF.

V and J are TRBV7-2 and TRBJ1-1, with D tentatively TRBD1 (6 bases). V was clipped by 6 bases and J by 0 bases, with 11 bases between them. The CDR3 has 14 amino acids. Germline loops: CDR1 SGHTA, CDR2 FQGNSA. CDR3 in amino acids: CASSIRGMNTEAFF. The CDR3, as DNA: TGTGCCAGCAGTATCAGGGGAATGAACACTGAAGCTTTCTTT.

This clonotype came up once. The chain joins TRBV5-6 to TRBJ2-4; 13 nucleotides align to TRBD2. TRBJ2-7 explains the end of the DNA better; the J call may be wrong. Germline V gene lookup returns CDR1 SGHDT and CDR2 YYEEEE. The CDR3 covers 17 residues. CDR3 nucleotide sequence: TGTGCCAGCAGCTTGCGGACTAGCGGGGGAAATCCCCACGAGCAGTACTTC. It is translated as CASSLRTSGGNPHEQYF.

This sequence joins TRBV10-2 and TRBJ2-7; 7 nucleotides align to TRBD1. V was pared by 8 bases and J by 3 bases, with 4 bases of the junction left unmatched. CDR1 WSHSY and CDR2 SAAADI come from the germline V gene. The CDR3 has 12 residues. CDR3 sequence: CASDRADYEQYF. Written as DNA, the CDR3 is TGCGCCAGCGACAGGGCAGACTACGAGCAGTACTTC.

The V call is TRBV3-1, the J call TRBJ2-3; 7 bases fit TRBD2. The CDR3 runs to 16 residues. Germline V gives CDR1 LGHDT, CDR2 YNNKEL (reference sequence). The junction had 12 bases not matched to a gene; V was cut back by 4 bases and J by 5 bases. CDR3: CASSPRLAAGQDTQYF. DNA for the CDR3: TGTGCCAGCAGCCCACGTCTAGCGGCGGGCCAAGATACGCAGTATTTT.

The CDR3 DNA follows: TGTGCCAGCGACGGACCGAACCCCGACAGAGCCCGCTACGAGCAGTACTTC. Translation: CASDGPNPDRARYEQYF. The chain has TRBV25-1 and TRBJ2-7, with TRBD1 as a possible D gene (5 bases). The length of the CDR3 is 17 residues. Trimming pared 8 bases from V and 3 bases from J, leaving 26 bases between. Germline V lookup: CDR1 MGHDK, CDR2 SYGVNS.

This chain connects TRBV20-1 to TRBJ2-3; 13 bases line up with TRBD2. The CDR3 consists of 15 residues. Germline lookup yields CDR1 DFQATT and CDR2 SNEGSKA (reference sequence). The V segment lost 4 bases and the J segment 5 bases; nucleotides outside the gene matches: 6. The CDR3 sequence: CSATGTSGILDTQYF. The CDR3 region has the DNA TGCAGTGCTACAGGGACTAGCGGGATTCTAGATACGCAGTATTTT.

The CDR3 sequence: CSAVPGPPDTEAFF. The CDR3 DNA sequence: TGCAGTGCTGTCCCCGGGCCGCCGGACACTGAAGCTTTCTTT. This chain links TRBV20-1 with TRBJ1-1; the D is unclear. Trimming took 5 bases from V and 3 from J, leaving 16 bases between them. The CDR3 totals 14 residues. Germline V gives CDR1 DFQATT, CDR2 SNEGSKA (reference sequence).

The chain employs TRBV2 and TRBJ1-6, with 8 bases lining up with TRBD1. This CDR3 spans 15 amino acids. The V gene end was trimmed by 6 bases and the J gene end by 14 bases; junction bases not matched to a gene: 15. CDR1 and CDR2 from the germline V gene are SNHLY and FYNNEI. CDR3 sequence (DNA): TGTGCCAGCAGCCAGGAAGTTCCGGGACAGGCTACCCTCCACTTT. It encodes CASSQEVPGQATLHF.

The V gene is TRBV29-1, the J gene TRBJ2-3; 7 bases are a match to TRBD2. CDR3 size: 13 residues. Germline CDR1 and CDR2: SQVTM and ANQGSEA. V trimming: 3 bases; J trimming: 6 bases; junction bases outside the gene matches: 6. CDR3 DNA sequence: TGCAGCGTTGAGGGGTCAGCGGGGGATACGCAGTATTTT. Protein: CSVEGSAGDTQYF.

The chain recombines TRBV6-1 with TRBJ2-3; a possible D gene is TRBD2 (6 bases). The CDR3 has 15 residues. Germline values: CDR1 MNHNS, CDR2 SASEGT. With 5 bases removed from V and 0 bases from J, the gap between germline ends came to 12 bases. CDR3 protein: CASSPTRASTDTQYF. In nucleotides, the CDR3 is TGTGCCAGCAGTCCGACTAGGGCTAGCACAGATACGCAGTATTTT.

This clonotype was seen a few times. The rearrangement uses TRBV18 and TRBJ1-1, with a possible D match to TRBD1 (6 bases). The CDR3 has 15 amino acids. Germline CDR1 KGHSH, CDR2 LQKENI. V was cut by 1 base and J by 3 bases, with 12 bases left in between. The CDR3 reads CASSPRQGSYTEAFF. The CDR3 coding sequence is TGTGCCAGCTCACCACGGCAGGGGAGTTACACTGAAGCTTTCTTT.

Comment on this clonotype: One junction end does not reproduce the germline sequence, and a read error may be involved. The V and J genes are TRBV20-1 and TRBJ2-1; D ambiguous. The J call may not be correct, given that the DNA end is closer to TRBJ2-7. The germline V gene encodes CDR1 DFQATT and CDR2 SNEGSKA (reference sequence). The CDR3 consists of 12 residues. The CDR3 protein is CSARDQGYKQYF. CDR3 sequence (DNA): TGCAGTGCTAGAGACCAAGGCTACAAGCAGTACTTC.

V usage is TRBV20-1 and J usage is TRBJ2-7; TRBD1 matches at 7 bases. Trimming took 6 bases from V and 6 from J; bases not matched to a gene: 11. In germline, CDR1 is DFQATT, CDR2 SNEGSKA (reference sequence). The CDR3 contains 13 residues. The CDR3 is CSARRQGIGEQYF. CDR3 sequence (DNA): TGCAGTGCCAGAAGACAGGGTATCGGCGAGCAGTACTTC.

This chain joins TRBV2 and TRBJ2-5, with D perhaps TRBD2 (6 bases). Germline CDR1 SNHLY, CDR2 FYNNEI. CDR3 length: 12 amino acids. Between the trimmed V and J ends, which lost 11 bases and 2 bases, there was a span of 12 bases. The CDR3: CAGGRTQETQYF. DNA of the CDR3: TGTGCCGGGGGGAGGACTCAAGAGACCCAGTACTTC.

The chain's CDR3 is CASSIGQGGVQVNNEQFF. The CDR3 coding sequence is TGCGCCAGCAGCATAGGACAGGGGGGCGTCCAAGTTAACAATGAGCAGTTCTTC. The chain links TRBV4-1 to TRBJ2-1; the match to TRBD1 covers 10 bases. This CDR3 is 18 amino acids long. V lost 5 bases, J lost 5 bases, and 15 bases stayed unmatched. The germline V gene encodes CDR1 MGHRA and CDR2 YSYEKL.

This clonotype was recorded only once. The CDR3 region has the DNA TGTGCCACCAGCAGAGATCAGGCAGCTAGCACAGATACGCAGTATTTT. The encoded protein is CATSRDQAASTDTQYF. This chain connects TRBV15 to TRBJ2-3; D call uncertain. This CDR3 region has 16 residues. Germline CDR1 reads LNHNV; CDR2 reads YYDKDF (reference sequence). V was shortened by 0 bases and J by 0 bases, with 10 bases between the two germline ends.

This chain joins TRBV7-2 and TRBJ2-5; D not resolved. Trimming took off 4 bases at V and 11 bases at J, with 17 bases between the two ends. The CDR3 loop spans 13 amino acids. Germline CDR1 reads SGHTA; CDR2 reads FQGNSA. Here the CDR3 DNA reads TGTGCCAGCAGCTCTCTGGGCCCCGTTGAGCAGTACTTC. Translated: CASSSLGPVEQYF.

This clonotype has a handful of counts. The chain couples TRBV6-5 to TRBJ2-1; TRBD1 or TRBD2 may be the D gene (6 bases each). From germline, CDR1 is MNHEY and CDR2 SVGAGI. The CDR3 has 13 amino acids. Trimming removed 3 bases from V and 7 bases from J, with 10 bases in between. The CDR3 protein is CASSYRGRNEQFF. DNA for the CDR3: TGTGCCAGCAGTTATCGGGGGCGAAATGAGCAGTTCTTC.

The table lists this clonotype with a few counts. A single base separates this from a much larger clone, so it may be a read error. The rearrangement uses TRBV9 and TRBJ2-1; D call uncertain. The germline CDR1 and CDR2 sequences are SGDLS and YYNGEE. The length of the CDR3 is 12 residues. With 1 base removed from V and 3 bases from J, the gap between germline ends came to 2 bases. CDR3 sequence reads: CASSVNYNEQFF. The CDR3 DNA sequence: TGTGCCAGCAGCGTAAACTACAATGAGCAGTTCTTC.

This clonotype was found a few times. The CDR3: CASSQVLGDQPQHF. CDR3 in DNA: TGCGCCAGCAGCCAAGTCTTAGGGGATCAGCCCCAGCATTTT. V usage is TRBV4-1 and J usage is TRBJ1-5; possible D gene TRBD1, 5 bases. The V end was cut by 1 base, the J end by 5 bases, with 9 bases between. CDR3 length: 14 amino acids. The germline V gene has CDR1 MGHRA and CDR2 YSYEKL.

This clonotype was seen a handful of times. V gene TRBV6-2 or TRBV6-3 combines with J gene TRBJ2-7; possible D gene TRBD1, 6 bases. CDR1 and CDR2 from the germline V gene are MNHEY and SVGEGT. V gave up 4 bases and J gave up 3 bases, with 16 bases separating them. The CDR3 length is 15 residues. Written as DNA, the CDR3 is TGTGCCAGCAGTTTCGGACAGAACCTACGCTACGAGCAGTACTTC. Protein product: CASSFGQNLRYEQYF.

The V gene is TRBV2, the J gene TRBJ1-2; TRBD1 might be the D (5 bases). V dropped 7 bases and J dropped 2 bases, with 14 bases sitting between them. Per germline, CDR1 SNHLY and CDR2 FYNNEI. The CDR3 consists of 14 residues. CDR3 sequence: CASNPGRENYGYTF. The CDR3 bases are TGTGCCAGCAATCCGGGCAGGGAAAACTATGGCTACACCTTC.

V and J are TRBV20-1 and TRBJ2-1; 14 bases match TRBD2. The CDR3 covers 15 residues. Germline V gives CDR1 DFQATT, CDR2 SNEGSKA (reference sequence). J was trimmed by 8 bases and V by 2 bases; bases with no gene match: 5. Here the CDR3 reads CSARWGTSGSDEQFF. CDR3 in DNA: TGCAGTGCTAGATGGGGGACTAGCGGGAGCGATGAGCAGTTCTTC.

There are a few counts of this clonotype. V gene TRBV2 combines with J gene TRBJ2-1, with TRBD2 identical over 12 bases. The ends lost 3 bases at V and 1 base at J; junction bases unmatched: 1. CDR1 and CDR2 from the germline V gene are SNHLY and FYNNEI. There are 16 residues in the CDR3. For the CDR3, the DNA is TGTGCCAGCAGTGACGGACTAGCGGGATCCTACAATGAGCAGTTCTTC. Amino acids: CASSDGLAGSYNEQFF. Based on the CDR3 plus reference TRBV2 and TRBJ2-1, the full variable domain is EPEVTQTPSHQVTQMGQEVILRCVPISNHLYFYWYRQILGQKVEFLVSFYNNEISEKSEIFDDQFSVERPDGSNFTLKIRSTKLEDSAMYFCASSDGLAGSYNEQFFGPGTRLTVL.

The rearrangement uses TRBV29-1 and TRBJ2-1; TRBD2 agrees at 14 bases. Germline-derived CDR1 and CDR2 are SQVTM and ANQGSEA. This CDR3 is 14 amino acids long. V gave up 5 bases and J gave up 4 bases; unmatched junction bases: 1. CDR3 amino acids: CSVRTSGGYNEQFF. CDR3 in DNA: TGCAGCGTTCGGACTAGCGGGGGGTACAATGAGCAGTTCTTC.